This T cell receptor beta chain was documented in a study of CD8 T cells in ankylosing spondylitis. Regarding the study as a whole: Characteristic, it appeared, of ankylosing spondylitis blood was a TCR beta motif of eight highly homologous variants. A subset of motif variants has previously been described in the synovial fluid and blood of reactive arthritis. Disease-linked clones were reportedly significantly enriched in matched ankylosing spondylitis synovial fluid.

The length of the CDR3 is 15 residues. Germline V gene lookup returns CDR1 MNHNS and CDR2 SASEGT. Trimming left V 6 bases short and J 2 bases short, with 15 bases between. As regards this clonotype: Its matching antigen is unknown.

Researchers built TCR beta libraries using quantitative 5'-RACE with molecular barcodes. TCRdb recomputed calls from the 5' RACE reads with MiXCR, one row per CDR3 protein. The sample yields 250,000 to 350,000 distinct CDR3 sequences, around 19% seen once. The gene calls are TRBV6-1 and TRBJ2-3; a possible D gene is TRBD1 (6 bases). Sequencing was carried out using blood, either unsorted or a sorted T cell fraction (not recorded which). This clonotype originated in a male donor with ankylosing spondylitis or in good health (not recorded which). The CDR3 DNA reads as TGTGCCAGCAGCCGCGACAGGAGCTTCACAGATACGCAGTATTTT. Translating gives CASSRDRSFTDTQYF.